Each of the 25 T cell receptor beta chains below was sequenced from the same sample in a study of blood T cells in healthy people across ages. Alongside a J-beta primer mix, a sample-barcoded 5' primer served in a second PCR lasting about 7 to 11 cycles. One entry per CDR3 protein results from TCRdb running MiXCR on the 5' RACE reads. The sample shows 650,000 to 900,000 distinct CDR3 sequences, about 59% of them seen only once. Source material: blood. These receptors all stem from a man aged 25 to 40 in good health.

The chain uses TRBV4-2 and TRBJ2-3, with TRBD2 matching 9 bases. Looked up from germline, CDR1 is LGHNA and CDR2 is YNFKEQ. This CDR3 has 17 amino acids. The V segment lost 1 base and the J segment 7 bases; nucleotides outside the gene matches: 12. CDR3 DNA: TGTGCCAGCAGCCAAGGGACCTTAGCGGGGGACCTAAATACGCAGTATTTT. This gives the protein CASSQGTLAGDLNTQYF.

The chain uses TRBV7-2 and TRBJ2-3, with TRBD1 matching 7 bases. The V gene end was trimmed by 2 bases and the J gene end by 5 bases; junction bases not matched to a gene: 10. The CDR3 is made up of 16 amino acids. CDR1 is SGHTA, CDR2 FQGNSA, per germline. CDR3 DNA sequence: TGTGCCAGCAGCTTATTTGGACAGGCGGAGGTAGATACGCAGTATTTT. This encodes CASSLFGQAEVDTQYF.

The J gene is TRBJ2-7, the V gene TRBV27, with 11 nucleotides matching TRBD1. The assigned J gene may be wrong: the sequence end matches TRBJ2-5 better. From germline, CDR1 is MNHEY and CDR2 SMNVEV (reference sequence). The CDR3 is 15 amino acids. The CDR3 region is CASSHRTGGRETQYF. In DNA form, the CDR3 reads TGTGCCAGCAGTCATAGGACAGGGGGCCGCGAGACCCAGTACTTC.

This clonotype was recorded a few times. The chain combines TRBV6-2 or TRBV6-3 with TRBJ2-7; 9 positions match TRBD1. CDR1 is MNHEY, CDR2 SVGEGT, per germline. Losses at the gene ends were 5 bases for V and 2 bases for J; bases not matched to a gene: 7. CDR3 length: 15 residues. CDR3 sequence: CASSTWDRVTYEQYF. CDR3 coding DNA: TGTGCCAGCAGTACCTGGGACAGGGTGACCTACGAGCAGTACTTC.

DNA for the CDR3: TGTGCCAGCAGTCGGAGCGCCTATAATTCACCCCTCCACTTT. This sequence encodes CASSRSAYNSPLHF. The genes are TRBV11-2 and TRBJ1-6; the D is unclear. Germline V gives CDR1 SGHAT, CDR2 FQNNGV. V was pared by 6 bases and J by 2 bases, with 8 bases between. The CDR3 sequence is 14 residues long.

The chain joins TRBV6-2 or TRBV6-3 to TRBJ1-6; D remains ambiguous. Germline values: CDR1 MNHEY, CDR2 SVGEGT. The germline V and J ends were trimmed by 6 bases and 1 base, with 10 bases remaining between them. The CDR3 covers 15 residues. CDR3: CASSPQRSYNSPLHF. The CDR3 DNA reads TGTGCCAGCAGCCCTCAGCGGTCCTATAATTCACCCCTCCACTTT.

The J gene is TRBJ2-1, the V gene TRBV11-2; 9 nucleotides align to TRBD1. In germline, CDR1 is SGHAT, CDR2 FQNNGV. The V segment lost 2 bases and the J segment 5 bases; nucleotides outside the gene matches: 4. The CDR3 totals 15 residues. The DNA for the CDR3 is TGTGCCAGCAGCTTAAGGGACAGGGCCCACAATGAGCAGTTCTTC. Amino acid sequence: CASSLRDRAHNEQFF.

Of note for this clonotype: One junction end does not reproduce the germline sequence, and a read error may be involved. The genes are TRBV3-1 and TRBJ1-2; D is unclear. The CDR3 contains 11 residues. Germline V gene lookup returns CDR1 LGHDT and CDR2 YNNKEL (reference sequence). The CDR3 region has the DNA TGTACCAGCAGCCTCGGTAGAGGCTACACCTTC. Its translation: CTSSLGRGYTF.

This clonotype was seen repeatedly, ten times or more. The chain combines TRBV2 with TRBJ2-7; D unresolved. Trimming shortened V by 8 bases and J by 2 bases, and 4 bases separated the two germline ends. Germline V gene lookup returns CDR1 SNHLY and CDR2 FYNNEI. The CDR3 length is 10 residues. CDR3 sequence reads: CASGPYEQYF. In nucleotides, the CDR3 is TGTGCCAGCGGACCCTACGAGCAGTACTTC.

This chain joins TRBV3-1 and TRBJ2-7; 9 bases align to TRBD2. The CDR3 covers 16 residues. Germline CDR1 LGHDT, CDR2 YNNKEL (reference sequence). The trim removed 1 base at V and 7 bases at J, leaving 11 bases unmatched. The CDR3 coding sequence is TGTGCCAGCAGCCAAGCCCTAGCGGGGATTTACAATGAGCAGTACTTC. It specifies CASSQALAGIYNEQYF.

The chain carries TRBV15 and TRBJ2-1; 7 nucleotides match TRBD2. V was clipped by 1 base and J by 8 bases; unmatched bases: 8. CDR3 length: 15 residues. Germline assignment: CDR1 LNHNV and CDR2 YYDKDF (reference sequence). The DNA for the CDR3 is TGTGCCACCAGCAGAGTATTTGGGAGGGCGGATGAGCAGTTCTTC. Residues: CATSRVFGRADEQFF.

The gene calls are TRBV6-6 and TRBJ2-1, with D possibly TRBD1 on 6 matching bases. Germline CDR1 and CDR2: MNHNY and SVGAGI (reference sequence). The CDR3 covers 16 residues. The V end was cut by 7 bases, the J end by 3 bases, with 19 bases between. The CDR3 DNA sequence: TGTGCCAGCATACGAGGGGGAACAAGAAACTACAATGAGCAGTTCTTC. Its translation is CASIRGGTRNYNEQFF.

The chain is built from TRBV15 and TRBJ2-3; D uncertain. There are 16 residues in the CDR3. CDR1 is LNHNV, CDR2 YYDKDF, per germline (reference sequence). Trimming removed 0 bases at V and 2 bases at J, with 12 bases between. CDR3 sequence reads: CATSRDAGEYTDTQYF. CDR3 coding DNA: TGTGCCACCAGCAGAGATGCTGGGGAATACACAGATACGCAGTATTTT.

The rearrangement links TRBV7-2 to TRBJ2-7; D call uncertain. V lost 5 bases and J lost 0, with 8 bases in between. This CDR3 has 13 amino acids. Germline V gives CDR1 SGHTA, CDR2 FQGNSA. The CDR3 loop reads CASSLDASYEQYF. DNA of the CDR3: TGTGCCAGCAGCCTGGACGCCTCCTACGAGCAGTACTTC.

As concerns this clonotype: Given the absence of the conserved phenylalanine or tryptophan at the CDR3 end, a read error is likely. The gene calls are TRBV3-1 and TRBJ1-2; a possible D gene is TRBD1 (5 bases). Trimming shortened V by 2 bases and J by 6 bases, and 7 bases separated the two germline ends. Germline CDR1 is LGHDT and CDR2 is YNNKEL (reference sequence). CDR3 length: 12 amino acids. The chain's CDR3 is CASSQQGNGYTI. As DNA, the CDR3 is TGTGCCAGCAGCCAACAGGGAAATGGCTACACCATC.

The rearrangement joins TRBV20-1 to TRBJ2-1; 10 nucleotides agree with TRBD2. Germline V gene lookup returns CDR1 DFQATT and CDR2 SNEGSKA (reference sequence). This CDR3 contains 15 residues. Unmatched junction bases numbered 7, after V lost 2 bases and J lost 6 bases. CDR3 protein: CSARPTSGEGNEQFF. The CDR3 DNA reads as TGCAGTGCTAGACCCACTAGCGGGGAAGGCAATGAGCAGTTCTTC.

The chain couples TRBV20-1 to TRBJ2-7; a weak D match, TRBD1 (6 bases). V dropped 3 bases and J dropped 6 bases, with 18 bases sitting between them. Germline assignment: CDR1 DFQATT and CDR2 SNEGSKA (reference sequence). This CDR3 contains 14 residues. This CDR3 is CSARLQGLRREQYF. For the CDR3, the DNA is TGCAGTGCTAGGTTACAGGGTTTGCGGCGCGAGCAGTACTTC.

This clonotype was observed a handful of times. The CDR3 DNA reads as TGTGCCACCAGCGGGGACGGAAACATTCAGTACTTC. Residues: CATSGDGNIQYF. The rearrangement links TRBV15 to TRBJ2-4, with D tentatively TRBD1 or TRBD2 (5 bases each). This CDR3 contains 12 residues. The ends were cut back, 5 bases at V and 6 bases at J, with 8 bases in the middle. Germline V gene data show CDR1 as LNHNV and CDR2 as YYDKDF (reference sequence).

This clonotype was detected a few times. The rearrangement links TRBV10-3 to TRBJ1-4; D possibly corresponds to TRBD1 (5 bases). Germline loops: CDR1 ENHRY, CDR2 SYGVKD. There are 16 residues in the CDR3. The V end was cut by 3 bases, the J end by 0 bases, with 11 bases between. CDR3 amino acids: CAISEGRASTNEKLFF. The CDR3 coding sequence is TGTGCCATCAGTGAAGGCAGGGCTTCAACTAATGAAAAACTGTTTTTT.

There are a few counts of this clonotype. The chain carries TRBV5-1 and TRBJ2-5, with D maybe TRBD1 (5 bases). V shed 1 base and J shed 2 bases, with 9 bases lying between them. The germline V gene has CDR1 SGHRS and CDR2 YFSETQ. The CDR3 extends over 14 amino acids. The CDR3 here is CASSLYQGQETQYF. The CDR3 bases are TGCGCCAGCAGCTTGTATCAGGGACAAGAGACCCAGTACTTC.

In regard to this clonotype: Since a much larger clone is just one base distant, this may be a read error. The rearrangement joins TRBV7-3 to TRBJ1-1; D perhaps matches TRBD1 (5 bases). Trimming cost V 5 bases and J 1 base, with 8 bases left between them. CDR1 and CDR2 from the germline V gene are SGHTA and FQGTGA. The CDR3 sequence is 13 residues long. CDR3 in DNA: TGTGCCAGCAGCATACAGGAGAACACTGAAGCTTTCTTT. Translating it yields CASSIQENTEAFF.

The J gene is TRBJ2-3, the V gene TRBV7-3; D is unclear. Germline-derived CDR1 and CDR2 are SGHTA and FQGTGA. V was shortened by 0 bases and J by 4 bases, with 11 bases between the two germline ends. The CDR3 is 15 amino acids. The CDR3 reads CASSLTWLDSDTQYF. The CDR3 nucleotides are TGTGCCAGCAGCTTAACGTGGCTAGATTCAGATACGCAGTATTTT.

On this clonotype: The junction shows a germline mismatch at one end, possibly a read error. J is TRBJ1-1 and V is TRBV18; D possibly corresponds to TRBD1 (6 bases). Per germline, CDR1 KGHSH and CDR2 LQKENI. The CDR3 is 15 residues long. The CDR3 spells CTSSPLGTRNTEAFF. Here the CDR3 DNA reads TGTACCAGCTCACCACTGGGGACACGGAACACTGAAGCTTTCTTT.

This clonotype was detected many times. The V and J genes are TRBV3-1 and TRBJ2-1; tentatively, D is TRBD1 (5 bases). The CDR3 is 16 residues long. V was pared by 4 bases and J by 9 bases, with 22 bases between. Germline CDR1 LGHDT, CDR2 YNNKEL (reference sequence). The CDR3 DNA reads TGTGCCAGCAGCCCCATTTTGGGGCAGGGTTTGGGTGAGCAGTTCTTC. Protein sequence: CASSPILGQGLGEQFF.

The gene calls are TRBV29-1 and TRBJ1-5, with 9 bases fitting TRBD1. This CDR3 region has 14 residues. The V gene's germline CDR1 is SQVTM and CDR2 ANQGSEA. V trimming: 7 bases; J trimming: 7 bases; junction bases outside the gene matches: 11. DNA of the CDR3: TGCAGCGAAAGGGGGACAGGGAAGGACCAGCCCCAGCATTTT. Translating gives CSERGTGKDQPQHF.